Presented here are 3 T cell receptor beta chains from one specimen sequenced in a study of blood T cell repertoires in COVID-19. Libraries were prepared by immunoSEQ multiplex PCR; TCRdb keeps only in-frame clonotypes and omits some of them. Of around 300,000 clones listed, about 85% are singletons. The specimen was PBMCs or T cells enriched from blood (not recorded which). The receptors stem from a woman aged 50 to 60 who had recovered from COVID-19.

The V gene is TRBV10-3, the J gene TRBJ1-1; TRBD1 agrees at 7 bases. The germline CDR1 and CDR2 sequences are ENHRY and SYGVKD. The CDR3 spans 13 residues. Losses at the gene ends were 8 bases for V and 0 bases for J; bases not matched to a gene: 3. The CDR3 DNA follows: TGTGCCATCGGGACAGTCTTGAACACTGAAGCTTTCTTT. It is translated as CAIGTVLNTEAFF.

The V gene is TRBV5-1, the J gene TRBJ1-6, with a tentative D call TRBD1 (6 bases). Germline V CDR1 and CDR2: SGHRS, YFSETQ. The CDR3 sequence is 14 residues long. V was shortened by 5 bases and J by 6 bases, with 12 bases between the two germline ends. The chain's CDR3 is CASRLTGSNSPLHF. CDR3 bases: TGCGCCAGCAGACTTACAGGGAGTAATTCACCCCTCCACTTT.

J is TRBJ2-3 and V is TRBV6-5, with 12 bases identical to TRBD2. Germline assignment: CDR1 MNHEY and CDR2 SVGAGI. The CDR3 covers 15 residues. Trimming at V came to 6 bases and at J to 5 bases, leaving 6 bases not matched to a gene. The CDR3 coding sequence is TGTGCCAGCAGCCTACTAGCGGGAGGAAGAGATACGCAGTATTTT. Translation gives CASSLLAGGRDTQYF.